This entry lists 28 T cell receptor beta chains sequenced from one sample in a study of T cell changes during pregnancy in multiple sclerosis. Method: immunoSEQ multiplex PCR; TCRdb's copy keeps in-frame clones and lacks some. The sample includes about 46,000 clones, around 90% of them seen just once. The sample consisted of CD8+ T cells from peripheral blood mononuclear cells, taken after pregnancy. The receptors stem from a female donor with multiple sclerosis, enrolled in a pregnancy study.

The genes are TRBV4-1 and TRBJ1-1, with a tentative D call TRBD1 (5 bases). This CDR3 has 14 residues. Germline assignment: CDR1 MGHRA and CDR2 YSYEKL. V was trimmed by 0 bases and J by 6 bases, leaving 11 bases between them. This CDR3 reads CASSQDREVSEAFF. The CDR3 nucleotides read TGCGCCAGCAGCCAAGACAGGGAGGTATCTGAAGCTTTCTTT.

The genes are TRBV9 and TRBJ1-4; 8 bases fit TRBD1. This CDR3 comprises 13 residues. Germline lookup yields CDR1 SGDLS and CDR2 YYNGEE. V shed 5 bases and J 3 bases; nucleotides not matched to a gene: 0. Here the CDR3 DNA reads TGTGCCAGCAGGGGACAGGCTAATGAAAAACTGTTTTTT. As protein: CASRGQANEKLFF.

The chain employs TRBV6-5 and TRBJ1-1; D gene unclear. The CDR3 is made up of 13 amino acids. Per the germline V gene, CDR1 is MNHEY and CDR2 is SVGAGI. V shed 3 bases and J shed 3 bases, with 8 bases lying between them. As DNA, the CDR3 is TGTGCCAGCAGTTATCTGGCCCACACTGAAGCTTTCTTT. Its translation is CASSYLAHTEAFF.

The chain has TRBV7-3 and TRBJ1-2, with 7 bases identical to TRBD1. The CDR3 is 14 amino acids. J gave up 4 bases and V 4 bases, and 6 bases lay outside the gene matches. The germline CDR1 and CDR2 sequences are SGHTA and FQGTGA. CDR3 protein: CASSSTGSGYGYTF. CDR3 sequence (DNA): TGTGCCAGCAGCTCGACAGGGTCGGGCTATGGCTACACCTTC. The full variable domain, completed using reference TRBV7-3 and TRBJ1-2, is GAGVSQTPSNKVTEKGKYVELRCDPISGHTALYWYRQSLGQGPEFLIYFQGTGAADDSGLPNDRFFAVRPEGSVSTLKIQRTERGDSAVYLCASSSTGSGYGYTFGSGTRLTVV.

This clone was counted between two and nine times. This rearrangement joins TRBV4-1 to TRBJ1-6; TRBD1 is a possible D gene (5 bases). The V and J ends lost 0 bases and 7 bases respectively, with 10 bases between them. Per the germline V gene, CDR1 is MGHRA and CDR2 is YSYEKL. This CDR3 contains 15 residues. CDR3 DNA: TGCGCCAGCAGCCAAGAGGGACTGGGGAATTCACCCCTCCACTTT. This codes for CASSQEGLGNSPLHF.

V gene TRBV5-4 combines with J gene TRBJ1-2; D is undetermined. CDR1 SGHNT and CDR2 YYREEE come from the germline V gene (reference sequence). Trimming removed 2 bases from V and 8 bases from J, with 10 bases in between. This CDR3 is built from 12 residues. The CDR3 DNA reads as TGTGCCAGCAGCTTCGTCGAGCGCGGCTACACCTTC. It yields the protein CASSFVERGYTF. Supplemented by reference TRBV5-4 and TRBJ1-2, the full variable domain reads ETGVTQSPTHLIKTRGQQVTLRCSSQSGHNTVSWYQQALGQGPQFIFQYYREEENGRGNFPPRFSGLQFPNYSSELNVNALELDDSALYLCASSFVERGYTFGSGTRLTVV.

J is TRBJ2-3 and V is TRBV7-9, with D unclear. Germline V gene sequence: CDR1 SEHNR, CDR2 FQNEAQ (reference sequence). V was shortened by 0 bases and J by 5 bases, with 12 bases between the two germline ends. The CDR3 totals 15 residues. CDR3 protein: CASSLANLRRDTQYF. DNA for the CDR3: TGTGCCAGCAGCTTAGCGAACTTAAGAAGAGATACGCAGTATTTT.

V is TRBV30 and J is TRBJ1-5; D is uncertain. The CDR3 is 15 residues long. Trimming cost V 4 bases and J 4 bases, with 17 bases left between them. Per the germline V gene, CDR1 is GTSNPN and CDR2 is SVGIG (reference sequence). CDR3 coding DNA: TGTGCCTGGACAACCCCGGGATCCCTTAATCAGCCCCAGCATTTT. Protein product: CAWTTPGSLNQPQHF.

In nucleotides, the CDR3 is TGTGCCTGGAGTAATATCAGGCGGAACACTGAAGCTTTCTTT. Translating it yields CAWSNIRRNTEAFF. The chain couples TRBV30 to TRBJ1-1; unclear D gene. CDR1 is GTSNPN and CDR2 is SVGIG in the germline V gene (reference sequence). CDR3 length: 14 amino acids. Deletions cut 2 bases from V and 1 base from J, with 11 bases between.

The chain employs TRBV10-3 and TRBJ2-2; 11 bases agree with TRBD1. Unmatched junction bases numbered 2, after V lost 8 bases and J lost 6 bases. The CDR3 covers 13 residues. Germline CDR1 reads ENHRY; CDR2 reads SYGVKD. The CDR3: CAIGGQGAGELFF. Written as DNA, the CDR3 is TGTGCCATCGGGGGACAGGGGGCCGGGGAGCTGTTTTTT.

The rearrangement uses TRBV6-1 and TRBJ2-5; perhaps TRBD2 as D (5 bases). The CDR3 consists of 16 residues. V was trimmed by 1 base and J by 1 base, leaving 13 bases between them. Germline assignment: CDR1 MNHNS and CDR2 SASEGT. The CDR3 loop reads CASSEEGRRRQETQYF. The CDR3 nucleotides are TGTGCCAGCAGTGAAGAGGGCAGGAGGCGCCAAGAGACCCAGTACTTC.

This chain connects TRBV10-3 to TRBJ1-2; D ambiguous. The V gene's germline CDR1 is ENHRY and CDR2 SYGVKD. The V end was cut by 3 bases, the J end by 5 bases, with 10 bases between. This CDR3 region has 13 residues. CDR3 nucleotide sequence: TGTGCCATCAGTGATAGCATGGAGTATGGCTACACCTTC. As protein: CAISDSMEYGYTF.

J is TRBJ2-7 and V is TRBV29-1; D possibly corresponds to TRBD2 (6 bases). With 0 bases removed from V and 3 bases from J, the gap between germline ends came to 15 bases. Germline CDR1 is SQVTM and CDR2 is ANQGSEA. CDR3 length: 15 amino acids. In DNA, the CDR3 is TGCAGCGTTGAAGAGGCGGGCGGGATACGCTACGAGCAGTACTTC. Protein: CSVEEAGGIRYEQYF.

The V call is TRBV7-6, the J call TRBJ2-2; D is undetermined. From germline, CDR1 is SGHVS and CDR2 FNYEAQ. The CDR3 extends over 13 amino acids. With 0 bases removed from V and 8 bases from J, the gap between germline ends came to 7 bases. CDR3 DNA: TGTGCCAGCAGCTTAGCTTGGCCGGGGGAGCTGTTTTTT. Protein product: CASSLAWPGELFF.

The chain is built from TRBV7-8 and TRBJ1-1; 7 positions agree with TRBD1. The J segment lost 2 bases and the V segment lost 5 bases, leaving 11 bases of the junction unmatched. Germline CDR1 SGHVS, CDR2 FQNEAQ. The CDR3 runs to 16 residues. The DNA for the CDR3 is TGTGCCAGCAGCCTGTCGGGACAGTGGGATAACACTGAAGCTTTCTTT. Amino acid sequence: CASSLSGQWDNTEAFF.

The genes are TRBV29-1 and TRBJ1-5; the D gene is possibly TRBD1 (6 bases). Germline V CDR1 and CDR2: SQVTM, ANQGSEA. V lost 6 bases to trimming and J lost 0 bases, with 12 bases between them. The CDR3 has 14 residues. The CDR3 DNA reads TGCAGCGTCGCCACAGGGAATAGCAATCAGCCCCAGCATTTT. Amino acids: CSVATGNSNQPQHF.

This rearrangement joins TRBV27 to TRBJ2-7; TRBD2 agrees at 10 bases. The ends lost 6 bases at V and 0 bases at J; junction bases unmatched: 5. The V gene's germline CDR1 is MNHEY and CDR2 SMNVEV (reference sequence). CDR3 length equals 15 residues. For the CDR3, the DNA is TGTGCCAGCAGCTCGGGACTAGCGTTCTCCTACGAGCAGTACTTC. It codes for CASSSGLAFSYEQYF.

The CDR3 DNA reads TGTGCCAGCAGTGAATTTGCGGGGGGAAACAATGAGCAGTTCTTC. It is translated as CASSEFAGGNNEQFF. This chain connects TRBV6-4 to TRBJ2-1, with 8 bases that match TRBD2. The V segment lost 3 bases and the J segment 5 bases; nucleotides outside the gene matches: 6. The CDR3 is made up of 15 amino acids. Germline values: CDR1 MRHNA, CDR2 SNTAGT.

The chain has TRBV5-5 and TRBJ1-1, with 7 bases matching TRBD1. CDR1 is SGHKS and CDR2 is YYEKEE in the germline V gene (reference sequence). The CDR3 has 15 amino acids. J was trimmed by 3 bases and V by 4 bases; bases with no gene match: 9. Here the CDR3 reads CASSGYRGSDTEAFF. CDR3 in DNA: TGTGCCAGCAGCGGATACAGGGGTTCGGACACTGAAGCTTTCTTT.

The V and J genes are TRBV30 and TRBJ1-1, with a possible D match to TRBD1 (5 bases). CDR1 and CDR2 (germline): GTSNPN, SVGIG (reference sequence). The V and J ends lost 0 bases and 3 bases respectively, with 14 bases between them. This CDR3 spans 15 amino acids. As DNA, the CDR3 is TGTGCCTGGAGTGTTCGACGACTAGGGGACACTGAAGCTTTCTTT. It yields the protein CAWSVRRLGDTEAFF.

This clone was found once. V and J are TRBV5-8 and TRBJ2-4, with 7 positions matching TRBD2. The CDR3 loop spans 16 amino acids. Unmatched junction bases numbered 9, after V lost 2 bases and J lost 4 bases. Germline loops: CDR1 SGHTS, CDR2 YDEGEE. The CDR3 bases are TGTGCCAGCAGCTTTTTTTCTAGCGGAACGAAAAACATTCAGTACTTC. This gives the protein CASSFFSSGTKNIQYF.

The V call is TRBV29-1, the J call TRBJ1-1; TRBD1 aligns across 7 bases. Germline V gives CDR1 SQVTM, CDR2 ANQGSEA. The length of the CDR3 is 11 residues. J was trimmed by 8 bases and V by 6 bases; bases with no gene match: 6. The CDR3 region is CSVKQGIEAFF. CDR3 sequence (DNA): TGCAGCGTGAAACAGGGGATCGAAGCTTTCTTT.

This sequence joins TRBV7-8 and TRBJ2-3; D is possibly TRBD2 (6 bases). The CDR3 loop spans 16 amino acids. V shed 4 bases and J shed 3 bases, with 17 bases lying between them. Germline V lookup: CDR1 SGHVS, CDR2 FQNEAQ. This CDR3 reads CASSSGSWPGTDTQYF. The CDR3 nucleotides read TGTGCCAGCAGCTCCGGGAGTTGGCCTGGGACAGATACGCAGTATTTT. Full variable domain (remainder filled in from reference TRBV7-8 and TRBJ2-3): GAGVSQSPRYKVAKRGQDVALRCDPISGHVSLFWYQQALGQGPEFLTYFQNEAQLDKSGLPSDRFFAERPEGSVSTLKIQRTQQEDSAVYLCASSSGSWPGTDTQYFGPGTRLTVL.

CDR3 loop: CASSLRSRGTEAFF. CDR3 DNA sequence: TGTGCCAGCAGCTTAAGGTCGCGGGGGACTGAAGCTTTCTTT. V gene TRBV13 combines with J gene TRBJ1-1; D is perhaps TRBD1 (5 bases). The CDR3 is 14 amino acids. In germline, CDR1 is PRHDT, CDR2 FYEKMQ (reference sequence). Trimming pared 2 bases from V and 5 bases from J, leaving 12 bases between.

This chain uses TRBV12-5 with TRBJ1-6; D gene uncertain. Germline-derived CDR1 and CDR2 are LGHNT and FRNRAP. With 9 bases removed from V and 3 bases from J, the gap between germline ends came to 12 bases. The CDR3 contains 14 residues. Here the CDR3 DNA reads TGTGCTAGCGCGGGCAGTTACTATAATTCACCCCTCCACTTT. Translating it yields CASAGSYYNSPLHF.

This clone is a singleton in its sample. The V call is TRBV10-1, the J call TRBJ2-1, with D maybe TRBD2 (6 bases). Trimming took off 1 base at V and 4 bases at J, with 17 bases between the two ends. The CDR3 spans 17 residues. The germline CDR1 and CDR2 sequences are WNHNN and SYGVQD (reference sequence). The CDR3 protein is CASSEFLASQRYNEQFF. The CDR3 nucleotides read TGCGCCAGCAGTGAGTTCCTAGCGTCCCAGAGGTACAATGAGCAGTTCTTC.

CDR3 bases: TGTGCCAGTAGTATTGGTGGGCGATACACAGATACGCAGTATTTT. Its translation: CASSIGGRYTDTQYF. The chain links TRBV19 to TRBJ2-3; D gene ambiguous. The CDR3 has 15 amino acids. The V and J ends lost 3 bases and 2 bases respectively, with 12 bases between them. From germline, CDR1 is LNHDA and CDR2 SQIVND (reference sequence).

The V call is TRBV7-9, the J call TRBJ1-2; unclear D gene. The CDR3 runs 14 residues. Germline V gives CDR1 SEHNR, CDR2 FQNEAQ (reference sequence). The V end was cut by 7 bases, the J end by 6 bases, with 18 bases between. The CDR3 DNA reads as TGTGCCAGCAAGAGCTTGTTGGGAGGGAATGGCTACACCTTC. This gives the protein CASKSLLGGNGYTF.